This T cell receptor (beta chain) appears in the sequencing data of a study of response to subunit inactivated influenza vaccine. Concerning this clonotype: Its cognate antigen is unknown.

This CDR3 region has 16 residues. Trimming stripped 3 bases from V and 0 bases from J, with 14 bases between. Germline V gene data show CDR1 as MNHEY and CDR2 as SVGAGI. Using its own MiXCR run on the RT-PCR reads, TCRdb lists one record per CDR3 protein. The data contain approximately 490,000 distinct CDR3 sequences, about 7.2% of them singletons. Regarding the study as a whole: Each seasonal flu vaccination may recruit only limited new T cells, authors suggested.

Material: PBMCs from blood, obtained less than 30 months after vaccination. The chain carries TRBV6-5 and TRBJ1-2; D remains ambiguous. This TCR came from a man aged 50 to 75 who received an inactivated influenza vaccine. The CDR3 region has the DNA TGTGCCAGCAGTTATGGGTCAAATCTTCCTAACTATGGCTACACCTTC. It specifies CASSYGSNLPNYGYTF.